The following is a T cell receptor beta chain sequence with its context. The CDR3 is 17 residues long. The J segment lost 2 bases and the V segment lost 3 bases, leaving 11 bases of the junction unmatched. Germline values: CDR1 LNHNV, CDR2 YYDKDF (reference sequence). Under the authors' procedure: Estimates of nucleated cell counts were drawn from the amplification of reference gene primers. Only in-frame clones appear in the TCRdb table, and some are missing; sequencing was by immunoSEQ multiplex PCR. D and trimming were read from the DNA, whereas the V and J calls and clone size are those reported in that table. This sample has about 320,000 clones; around 83% occur once, and the top ten carry approximately 1.1%. The data belong to a study of blood T cell repertoires in COVID-19.

The TCR was taken from a woman between 45 and 60 years old with acute or convalescent COVID-19. The sequenced material came from peripheral blood. The chain couples TRBV15 to TRBJ2-3, with 7 positions matching TRBD1. CDR3 sequence (DNA): TGTGCCACCAGCAGGCTGGGCGACAGGGCTTACACAGATACGCAGTATTTT. It translates to CATSRLGDRAYTDTQYF.